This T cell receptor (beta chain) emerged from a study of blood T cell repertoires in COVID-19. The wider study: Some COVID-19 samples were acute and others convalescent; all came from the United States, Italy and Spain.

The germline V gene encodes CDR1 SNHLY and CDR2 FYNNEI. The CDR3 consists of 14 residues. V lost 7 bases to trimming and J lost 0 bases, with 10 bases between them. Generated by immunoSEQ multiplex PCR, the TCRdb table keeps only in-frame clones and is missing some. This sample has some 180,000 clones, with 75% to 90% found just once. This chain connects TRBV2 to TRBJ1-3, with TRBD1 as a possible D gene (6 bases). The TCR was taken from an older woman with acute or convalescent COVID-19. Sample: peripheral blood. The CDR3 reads CASIQGSSGNTIYF. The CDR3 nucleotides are TGTGCCAGCATTCAGGGGAGCTCTGGAAACACCATATATTTT.